Listed below are T cell receptor beta chains from one sample, sequenced in a study of blood T cell repertoires in COVID-19. Some clones are missing from TCRdb's copy, which holds only in-frame ones; the method was immunoSEQ multiplex PCR. This table has 350,000 to 400,000 clones, more than 70% appearing once. Specimen: PBMCs or T cells enriched from blood (not recorded which). Receptors originate from a woman aged 18-29 years who had recovered from COVID-19. The CDR3 runs from the conserved cysteine through the conserved F or W. D genes are given only for firm matches. A row's size may be missing; if present it is once, few, many or a size class.

V	size	D	J	length	CDR3	DNA
TRBV6-5	NA	TRBD1	TRBJ1-4	16	CASSLSGQGAQEKLFF	TGTGCCAGCAGTTTATCTGGACAGGGGGCACAAGAAAAACTGTTTTTT
TRBV18	NA	NA	TRBJ1-4	13	CASWGATNEKLFF	TGTGCCAGCTGGGGGGCAACTAATGAAAAACTGTTTTTT
TRBV5-1	NA	TRBD2	TRBJ2-3	19	CASSLRGVAGRTFTDTQYF	TGCGCCAGCAGCTTGAGAGGGGTAGCGGGGAGAACGTTCACAGATACGCAGTATTTT
TRBV24-1	once	NA	TRBJ1-1	13	CATSDFRGTEAFF	TGTGCCACCAGTGATTTTCGGGGCACTGAAGCTTTCTTT
TRBV19	once	NA	TRBJ2-1	15	CASSPIAGGVNEQFF	TGTGCCAGTAGCCCTATTGCGGGCGGGGTCAATGAGCAGTTCTTC
TRBV3-1/TRBV3-2	NA	TRBD1	TRBJ1-2	14	CASSPRQGSYGYTF	TGTGCCAGCAGCCCCCGACAGGGAAGCTATGGCTACACCTTC
TRBV2	NA	NA	TRBJ2-7	16	CTSSEASGGFTYEQYF	TGTACCAGCAGTGAAGCCTCCGGGGGTTTCACCTACGAGCAGTACTTC
TRBV5-6	NA	TRBD1	TRBJ1-1	13	CASSLWTGGAAFF	TGTGCCAGCAGCTTGTGGACAGGGGGCGCGGCTTTCTTT
TRBV20-1	NA	NA	TRBJ2-3	13	CSASVRVTDTQYF	TGCAGTGCTAGTGTCAGGGTTACAGATACGCAGTATTTT
TRBV10-2	NA	TRBD2	TRBJ2-5	16	CASTPILAGGRETQYF	TGCGCCAGCACCCCGATACTAGCGGGGGGCCGGGAGACCCAGTACTTC
TRBV28	NA	TRBD1	TRBJ1-1	13	CASYRGRNTEAFF	TGTGCCAGCTACAGGGGGAGAAACACTGAAGCTTTCTTT